This entry lists 28 T cell receptor beta chains sequenced from one sample in a study of response to subunit inactivated influenza vaccine. TCRdb re-called the RT-PCR reads with MiXCR, one entry per CDR3 protein. The data show some 550,000 distinct CDR3 sequences, under 30% seen once. These data were also filed under a second study, of T cells expressing NK-cell markers. From that second work: It was by 5'RACE template switching with UMIs that TCR beta cDNA was made.

Sequenced material: CD4+ T cells sorted from PBMCs, taken roughly 12 days after vaccination. The receptors here all came from a man in his fifties or sixties who received an inactivated influenza vaccine.

This clonotype was recorded a few times. The genes are TRBV7-9 and TRBJ1-2; 10 nucleotides agree with TRBD1. The length of the CDR3 is 14 residues. Germline lookup yields CDR1 SEHNR and CDR2 FQNEAQ (reference sequence). V dropped 4 bases and J dropped 4; count of bases not matched to a gene: 3. CDR3 bases: TGTGCCAGCAGCTCCGGACAGGGGGTCTATGGCTACACCTTC. This sequence encodes CASSSGQGVYGYTF.

The V and J genes are TRBV29-1 and TRBJ1-5; 8 bases match TRBD1. The CDR3 runs to 14 residues. V lost 4 bases to trimming and J lost 3 bases; unmatched junction nucleotides: 5. CDR1 SQVTM and CDR2 ANQGSEA come from the germline V gene. CDR3 loop: CSVAGTGLNQPQHF. In nucleotides, the CDR3 is TGCAGCGTTGCCGGGACAGGCCTCAATCAGCCCCAGCATTTT.

This clonotype was seen a handful of times. The chain carries TRBV2 and TRBJ2-4, with 12 bases aligning to TRBD2. Trimming took 4 bases from V and 8 from J; bases not matched to a gene: 9. The CDR3 covers 16 residues. Germline assignment: CDR1 SNHLY and CDR2 FYNNEI. The CDR3 region is CASSVLTSGSSYIQYF. CDR3 in DNA: TGTGCCAGCAGTGTTTTGACTAGCGGGAGTTCATACATTCAGTACTTC.

This clonotype was observed a handful of times. This chain connects TRBV7-2 to TRBJ2-3; 11 bases are a match to TRBD2. The CDR3 is 17 residues long. Losses at the gene ends were 3 bases for V and 3 bases for J; bases not matched to a gene: 8. Germline-derived CDR1 and CDR2 are SGHTA and FQGNSA. The CDR3 is CASSFVSGRAITDTQYF. CDR3 DNA sequence: TGTGCCAGCAGCTTTGTTAGCGGGAGGGCCATTACAGATACGCAGTATTTT.

The chain is built from TRBV6-4 and TRBJ2-1; no clear D. This CDR3 is built from 12 residues. V dropped 1 base and J dropped 9 bases, with 7 bases sitting between them. Germline CDR1 MRHNA, CDR2 SNTAGT. CDR3 DNA sequence: TGTGCCAGCAGTGACTTCCTGGGTGAGCAGTTCTTC. This gives the protein CASSDFLGEQFF.

The chain carries TRBV4-2 and TRBJ2-1, with no clear D. The CDR3 loop spans 17 amino acids. CDR1 and CDR2 from the germline V gene are LGHNA and YNFKEQ. Trimming removed 0 bases at V and 0 bases at J, with 12 bases between. The CDR3 sequence is CASSQEGSPSSYNEQFF. DNA of the CDR3: TGTGCCAGCAGCCAAGAGGGGTCTCCTAGCTCCTACAATGAGCAGTTCTTC.

This clonotype was seen many times. The chain carries TRBV12-3 or TRBV12-4 and TRBJ2-1; TRBD2 is a possible D gene (5 bases). The CDR3 runs to 14 residues. V was clipped by 2 bases and J by 7 bases, with 12 bases between them. The CDR3 DNA reads TGTGCCAGCAGTTTATCCAGCGGTAAGAATGAGCAGTTCTTC. It specifies CASSLSSGKNEQFF.

The CDR3 nucleotides read TGTGCCAGCAGTCCCTTGGTCGGGGATGAGCAGTTCTTC. Its translation: CASSPLVGDEQFF. The chain joins TRBV2 to TRBJ2-1, with D possibly being TRBD2 (5 bases). V was cut by 5 bases and J by 8 bases, with 13 bases left in between. Per germline, CDR1 SNHLY and CDR2 FYNNEI. The CDR3 has 13 residues. Full variable domain (missing parts from reference TRBV2 and TRBJ2-1): EPEVTQTPSHQVTQMGQEVILRCVPISNHLYFYWYRQILGQKVEFLVSFYNNEISEKSEIFDDQFSVERPDGSNFTLKIRSTKLEDSAMYFCASSPLVGDEQFFGPGTRLTVL.

The chain recombines TRBV20-1 with TRBJ1-1; unclear D gene. Deletions cut 4 bases from V and 1 base from J, with 13 bases between. The CDR3 sequence is 14 residues long. The germline CDR1 and CDR2 sequences are DFQATT and SNEGSKA (reference sequence). CDR3 sequence (DNA): TGCAGTGCTACCGAGGGAGGAGGGAACACTGAAGCTTTCTTT. This sequence encodes CSATEGGGNTEAFF.

This chain connects TRBV5-1 to TRBJ2-7, with no clear D. The V end was cut by 0 bases, the J end by 7 bases, with 14 bases between. CDR1 SGHRS and CDR2 YFSETQ come from the germline V gene. CDR3 length: 14 amino acids. The CDR3 DNA reads as TGCGCCAGCAGCTTGGCCTCCGAGTCCGGGGAGCAGTACTTC. Its translation is CASSLASESGEQYF.

This clonotype has only a few counts. Sequence at one end of the junction differs from germline and may be a read error. V and J are TRBV7-7 and TRBJ2-5, with a possible D match to TRBD2 (6 bases). This CDR3 comprises 13 residues. Germline V CDR1 and CDR2: SSHAT, FNYEAQ (reference sequence). CDR3 DNA sequence: TGTGCTAGCAGCATACTAGCCACGGAGACCCAGTACTTC. Amino acids: CASSILATETQYF.

The sample holds a few counts of this clonotype. The chain joins TRBV5-1 to TRBJ2-7; D possibly matches TRBD1 or TRBD2 (6 bases each). V gave up 4 bases and J gave up 5 bases, with 19 bases separating them. CDR3 length: 15 amino acids. The germline V gene encodes CDR1 SGHRS and CDR2 YFSETQ. The CDR3 DNA follows: TGCGCCAGCAGCGCACCTGGGGGGCGCTTCAACGAGCAGTACTTC. It translates to CASSAPGGRFNEQYF.

The rearrangement uses TRBV6-2 or TRBV6-3 and TRBJ1-1; D remains unclear. Germline V gene data show CDR1 as MNHEY and CDR2 as SVGEGT. Trimming pared 3 bases from V and 4 bases from J, leaving 9 bases between. The CDR3 has 13 residues. The CDR3 DNA sequence: TGTGCCAGCAGTTATAGCTTGGGCACTGAAGCTTTCTTT. This gives the protein CASSYSLGTEAFF.

J is TRBJ2-7 and V is TRBV20-1; D might be TRBD2 (5 bases). Trimming cost V 0 bases and J 2 bases, with 14 bases left between them. The CDR3 runs 15 residues. Germline CDR1 and CDR2: DFQATT and SNEGSKA (reference sequence). The CDR3 sequence is CSARDYGPGTYEQYF. In DNA form, the CDR3 reads TGCAGTGCTAGAGATTACGGGCCGGGGACCTACGAGCAGTACTTC.

A few counts support this clonotype. The chain has TRBV10-3 and TRBJ1-1; 8 nucleotides align to TRBD1. The CDR3 runs to 13 residues. CDR1 and CDR2 (germline): ENHRY, SYGVKD. J lost 6 bases, V lost 10 bases, and 10 bases had no gene match. Here the CDR3 reads CATSGQGYAEAFF. In DNA, the CDR3 is TGTGCCACATCTGGACAGGGCTATGCTGAAGCTTTCTTT.

The V call is TRBV7-2, the J call TRBJ1-1; TRBD1 is a possible D gene (6 bases). Germline loops: CDR1 SGHTA, CDR2 FQGNSA. The CDR3 has 15 amino acids. V was trimmed by 2 bases and J by 1 base, leaving 11 bases between them. The CDR3 DNA reads TGTGCCAGCAGCTTACTGGGACACAGGAACACTGAAGCTTTCTTT. This gives the protein CASSLLGHRNTEAFF.

The V and J genes are TRBV5-1 and TRBJ2-3, with 9 bases identical to TRBD1. J lost 0 bases, V lost 4 bases, and 6 bases had no gene match. Germline-derived CDR1 and CDR2 are SGHRS and YFSETQ. The CDR3 is 16 residues long. The CDR3 DNA reads as TGCGCCAGCAGCCTAGGACAGGGGACAAGCACAGATACGCAGTATTTT. It translates to CASSLGQGTSTDTQYF.

With respect to this clonotype: A read error may explain this, as a much larger clone is one base away. The V gene is TRBV4-3, the J gene TRBJ2-4; a weak D match, TRBD1 (6 bases). Germline CDR1 is LGHNA and CDR2 is YSLEER. V was clipped by 4 bases and J by 0 bases, with 25 bases between them. The CDR3 is 20 residues long. The CDR3 nucleotides are TGCGCCAGCAGCCCAGACTCCGGGACACGGTCCTCACTAGCCAAAAACATTCAGTACTTC. Translation gives CASSPDSGTRSSLAKNIQYF.

This clonotype appeared a few times. The genes are TRBV15 and TRBJ2-1; 8 bases align to TRBD2. Germline V gene lookup returns CDR1 LNHNV and CDR2 YYDKDF (reference sequence). The CDR3 is 17 amino acids. The junction had 14 bases not matched to a gene; V was cut back by 5 bases and J by 5 bases. This CDR3 reads CATSPNPPSGSNNEQFF. In nucleotides, the CDR3 is TGTGCCACCAGCCCAAACCCACCCAGCGGGAGCAACAATGAGCAGTTCTTC.

This chain uses TRBV2 with TRBJ2-2; TRBD1 aligns across 7 bases. CDR3 length: 14 amino acids. V was clipped by 7 bases and J by 6 bases; unmatched bases: 8. Germline V gene sequence: CDR1 SNHLY, CDR2 FYNNEI. Here the CDR3 reads CASIRDRAPGELFF. CDR3 DNA: TGTGCCAGCATTCGAGACAGGGCCCCCGGGGAGCTGTTTTTT. The complete variable domain, with remaining parts taken from reference TRBV2 and TRBJ2-2, reads EPEVTQTPSHQVTQMGQEVILRCVPISNHLYFYWYRQILGQKVEFLVSFYNNEISEKSEIFDDQFSVERPDGSNFTLKIRSTKLEDSAMYFCASIRDRAPGELFFGEGSRLTVL.

The chain couples TRBV3-1 to TRBJ1-2, with TRBD1 identical over 8 bases. This CDR3 is 16 amino acids long. Looked up from germline, CDR1 is LGHDT and CDR2 is YNNKEL (reference sequence). V lost 3 bases and J lost 5; bases outside the gene matches: 11. The CDR3 nucleotides read TGTGCCAGCAGCCACCTCAACACAGGGGGAACTTATGGCTACACCTTC. This gives the protein CASSHLNTGGTYGYTF.

Turning to this clonotype: At one of its ends the junction is not consistent with the germline gene, which may arise from a read error. The V call is TRBV12-3 or TRBV12-4, the J call TRBJ2-1; D gene uncertain. The length of the CDR3 is 16 residues. As DNA, the CDR3 is TGTGCCAGCAGCCCCGCGGCCCGATACTCCTACAATGTGCAGTTCTTC. It encodes CASSPAARYSYNVQFF.

This clonotype was counted a few times. V gene TRBV4-3 combines with J gene TRBJ1-2; D not resolved. V was clipped by 0 bases and J by 2 bases, with 13 bases between them. This CDR3 is 16 amino acids long. CDR1 is LGHNA, CDR2 YSLEER, per germline. Here the CDR3 DNA reads TGCGCCAGCAGCCAAGATTACCTAGGGAAAAACTATGGCTACACCTTC. Protein product: CASSQDYLGKNYGYTF.

The rearrangement uses TRBV12-3 or TRBV12-4 and TRBJ2-7, with 11 positions matching TRBD2. Trimming removed 7 bases from V and 3 bases from J; junction bases left unmatched: 14. The CDR3 contains 17 residues. The CDR3 here is CASIEASSGGTFYEQYF. CDR3 nucleotide sequence: TGTGCCAGCATCGAAGCGTCTAGCGGGGGGACCTTCTACGAGCAGTACTTC.

The chain links TRBV4-2 to TRBJ2-3, with D possibly TRBD2 on 7 matching bases. V lost 4 bases and J 2 bases, leaving 19 bases between the germline ends. CDR1 LGHNA and CDR2 YNFKEQ come from the germline V gene. The CDR3 loop spans 17 amino acids. The CDR3 DNA sequence: TGTGCCAGCAGCCGATTAATTACGGGGGGCTACACAGATACGCAGTATTTT. Residues: CASSRLITGGYTDTQYF.

This clonotype was seen repeatedly, ten times or more. The genes are TRBV4-2 and TRBJ2-2, with 8 positions matching TRBD2. Unmatched junction bases numbered 13, after V lost 4 bases and J lost 6 bases. CDR3 length: 17 residues. Germline V gene sequence: CDR1 LGHNA, CDR2 YNFKEQ. Here the CDR3 DNA reads TGTGCCAGCAGCCGGGTCGGGCACGGGGGGGCATCCGGGGAGCTGTTTTTT. Translating it yields CASSRVGHGGASGELFF.

This clonotype was found a few times. As DNA, the CDR3 is TGTGCCAGCAGCTTAGTCCGGACAGGGTGGAATGGCTACACCTTC. The encoded protein is CASSLVRTGWNGYTF. J is TRBJ1-2 and V is TRBV7-9; 8 nucleotides line up with TRBD1. The CDR3 has 15 amino acids. In germline, CDR1 is SEHNR, CDR2 FQNEAQ (reference sequence). J was trimmed by 6 bases and V by 1 base; bases with no gene match: 7.

The rearrangement uses TRBV3-1 and TRBJ2-1; 14 nucleotides line up with TRBD2. Germline loops: CDR1 LGHDT, CDR2 YNNKEL (reference sequence). J lost 2 bases, V lost 3 bases, and 12 bases had no gene match. The CDR3 has 20 residues. The CDR3 is CASSHPRTSGRYATYNEQFF. DNA of the CDR3: TGTGCCAGCAGCCATCCCCGGACTAGCGGGAGGTACGCAACCTACAATGAGCAGTTCTTC.